The 30 T cell receptor beta chains reported below all come from one sample, sequenced in a study of blood T cell repertoires in COVID-19. The repertoire was sequenced with immunoSEQ multiplex PCR; TCRdb's copy has only in-frame clones and lacks some. The table shows hundreds of thousands of clones, with about 86% occurring only once. The sample was PBMCs or T cells enriched from blood (not recorded which). The source of these receptors is a woman aged 40 to 50 with acute COVID-19.

The table lists this clone with a count of one. The V gene is TRBV7-3, the J gene TRBJ2-2; D possibly corresponds to TRBD1 (6 bases). Germline CDR1 and CDR2: SGHTA and FQGTGA. Deletions cut 3 bases from V and 5 bases from J, with 19 bases between. The length of the CDR3 is 17 residues. DNA for the CDR3: TGTGCCAGCAGCTTGGGAAACAGGGCCTGGGGGACCGGGGAGCTGTTTTTT. Amino acid sequence: CASSLGNRAWGTGELFF.

V gene TRBV14 combines with J gene TRBJ2-5, with D perhaps TRBD1 (5 bases). This CDR3 is 16 amino acids long. V shed 1 base and J shed 0 bases, with 12 bases lying between them. Germline V lookup: CDR1 SGHDN, CDR2 FVKESK. The CDR3 here is CASSQGQGLYQETQYF. In DNA form, the CDR3 reads TGTGCCAGCAGCCAAGGGCAGGGATTGTACCAAGAGACCCAGTACTTC.

CDR3 sequence (DNA): TGTGCCAGCAGTGAAGGAGGGTTTTGGGGCAATCAGCCCCAGCATTTT. This gives the protein CASSEGGFWGNQPQHF. The chain links TRBV6-1 to TRBJ1-5; D gene ambiguous. The CDR3 has 16 residues. V lost 1 base, J lost 2 bases, and 12 bases lay in between. The V gene's germline CDR1 is MNHNS and CDR2 SASEGT.

The chain couples TRBV27 to TRBJ1-5; no reliable D call. Germline CDR1 and CDR2: MNHEY and SMNVEV (reference sequence). V lost 2 bases, J lost 1 base, and 9 bases lay in between. This CDR3 is built from 15 residues. The CDR3 loop reads CASSLPRRSNQPQHF. CDR3 DNA sequence: TGTGCCAGCAGTTTACCCAGGAGGAGCAATCAGCCCCAGCATTTT.

V usage is TRBV7-9 and J usage is TRBJ2-1; D not certain. This CDR3 has 14 amino acids. Trimming pared 0 bases from V and 3 bases from J, leaving 6 bases between. CDR1 is SEHNR and CDR2 is FQNEAQ in the germline V gene (reference sequence). The CDR3 nucleotides read TGTGCCAGCAGCTTAGCGAACATCTACAATGAGCAGTTCTTC. Amino acids: CASSLANIYNEQFF. Filled out from reference TRBV7-9 and TRBJ2-1, the complete variable domain reads DTGVSQNPRHKITKRGQNVTFRCDPISEHNRLYWYRQTLGQGPEFLTYFQNEAQLEKSRLLSDRFSAERPKGSFSTLEIQRTEQGDSAMYLCASSLANIYNEQFFGPGTRLTVL.

The genes are TRBV18 and TRBJ1-1, with 7 bases matching TRBD1. The length of the CDR3 is 15 residues. The V gene's germline CDR1 is KGHSH and CDR2 LQKENI. Trimming removed 4 bases from V and 8 bases from J; junction bases left unmatched: 13. The chain's CDR3 is CASSLSGTAHIEAFF. The CDR3 DNA follows: TGTGCCAGCTCACTTTCCGGGACAGCTCACATAGAAGCTTTCTTT.

The table lists this clone with a few counts. This chain connects TRBV5-5 to TRBJ1-6; the D is unclear. Germline V gene sequence: CDR1 SGHKS, CDR2 YYEKEE (reference sequence). V lost 0 bases to trimming and J lost 7 bases, with 11 bases between them. The CDR3 loop spans 15 amino acids. The CDR3 nucleotides are TGTGCCAGCAGCTTGGCAGGACTTATCAATTCACCCCTCCACTTT. It specifies CASSLAGLINSPLHF.

The chain carries TRBV29-1 and TRBJ2-4; D is possibly TRBD1 (6 bases). CDR3 length: 16 residues. Per the germline V gene, CDR1 is SQVTM and CDR2 is ANQGSEA. V shed 5 bases and J shed 7 bases, with 24 bases lying between them. CDR3 in amino acids: CSVTGFGSLVGNIQYF. The CDR3 region has the DNA TGCAGCGTTACAGGGTTCGGAAGTCTGGTTGGTAACATTCAGTACTTC.

The chain employs TRBV30 and TRBJ1-1; D gene ambiguous. The CDR3 extends over 12 amino acids. The V and J ends lost 3 bases and 2 bases respectively, with 7 bases between them. CDR1 is GTSNPN, CDR2 SVGIG, per germline (reference sequence). This CDR3 reads CAWRSGNTEAFF. The DNA for the CDR3 is TGTGCCTGGAGATCAGGAAACACTGAAGCTTTCTTT.

V gene TRBV7-9 combines with J gene TRBJ2-5; TRBD2 aligns across 8 bases. The CDR3 runs to 18 residues. V lost 6 bases, J lost 1 base, and 16 bases stayed unmatched. The V gene's germline CDR1 is SEHNR and CDR2 FQNEAQ (reference sequence). DNA of the CDR3: TGTGCCAGCAGTTCCCCGGGGGGGGGCGGAACCCGCCAAGAGACCCAGTACTTC. As protein: CASSSPGGGGTRQETQYF.

The V gene is TRBV7-3, the J gene TRBJ2-1; 14 nucleotides line up with TRBD2. The CDR3 sequence is 16 residues long. From germline, CDR1 is SGHTA and CDR2 FQGTGA. The V and J ends lost 5 bases and 7 bases, in that order; junction bases with no gene match: 7. CDR3 in DNA: TGTGCCAGCAGCGTGGGACTAGCGGGAGTCGGGAATGAGCAGTTCTTC. Its translation: CASSVGLAGVGNEQFF.

The J gene is TRBJ2-2, the V gene TRBV7-6; TRBD2 agrees at 8 bases. Unmatched junction bases numbered 3, after V lost 0 bases and J lost 3 bases. The CDR3 loop spans 16 amino acids. Germline CDR1 SGHVS, CDR2 FNYEAQ. Written as DNA, the CDR3 is TGTGCCAGCAGCTTAGCGCTAGCGGGCGACACCGGGGAGCTGTTTTTT. Translating gives CASSLALAGDTGELFF. The entire variable domain, with the rest obtained from reference TRBV7-6 and TRBJ2-2, is as follows: GAGVSQSPRYKVTKRGQDVALRCDPISGHVSLYWYRQALGQGPEFLTYFNYEAQQDKSGLPNDRFSAERPEGSISTLTIQRTEQRDSAMYRCASSLALAGDTGELFFGEGSRLTVL.

This chain connects TRBV7-2 to TRBJ1-1; D not certain. Per germline, CDR1 SGHTA and CDR2 FQGNSA. V was trimmed by 5 bases and J by 9 bases, leaving 16 bases between them. This CDR3 comprises 13 residues. The CDR3 region has the DNA TGTGCCAGCAGCCCCCGGAGGGAATCGAAAGCTTTCTTT. As protein: CASSPRRESKAFF.

With regard to this clone: This may come from a read error, since a much larger clone is one base off. V usage is TRBV28 and J usage is TRBJ2-7, with TRBD1 identical over 10 bases. The CDR3 totals 13 residues. CDR1 is MDHEN and CDR2 is SYDVKM in the germline V gene. With V trimmed by 5 bases and J by 5 bases, 3 bases remained unmatched. DNA of the CDR3: TGTGCCAGCAGTCCGACAGGGGGCAACGAGCAGTACTTC. This codes for CASSPTGGNEQYF.

V and J are TRBV9 and TRBJ1-2; 7 bases fit TRBD1. The germline V gene encodes CDR1 SGDLS and CDR2 YYNGEE. CDR3 length: 16 residues. The V and J ends lost 10 bases and 2 bases, in that order; junction bases with no gene match: 17. CDR3 sequence: CASSRGDGPGNYGYTF. In DNA, the CDR3 is TGTGCCTCCAGCAGGGGGGATGGGCCAGGCAACTATGGCTACACCTTC. Using reference TRBV9 and TRBJ1-2 for the parts outside the CDR3, the full variable domain is DSGVTQTPKHLITATGQRVTLRCSPRSGDLSVYWYQQSLDQGLQFLIQYYNGEERAKGNILERFSAQQFPDLHSELNLSSLELGDSALYFCASSRGDGPGNYGYTFGSGTRLTVV.

The DNA for the CDR3 is TGTGCCAGCAGTTTATACGGACAAGGCAACTATGGCTACACCTTC. It translates to CASSLYGQGNYGYTF. The chain couples TRBV27 to TRBJ1-2; TRBD1 is a possible D gene (5 bases). V dropped 1 base and J dropped 2 bases, with 11 bases sitting between them. The CDR3 totals 15 residues. In germline, CDR1 is MNHEY, CDR2 SMNVEV (reference sequence).

V and J are TRBV2 and TRBJ2-2; the D is unclear. Trimming pared 5 bases from V and 3 bases from J, leaving 13 bases between. The CDR3 sequence is 15 residues long. The germline V gene has CDR1 SNHLY and CDR2 FYNNEI. This CDR3 is CASSPVRQDTGELFF. The CDR3 DNA follows: TGTGCCAGCAGTCCCGTAAGACAAGACACCGGGGAGCTGTTTTTT.

The chain links TRBV28 to TRBJ2-7; TRBD2 is a possible D gene (6 bases). CDR1 is MDHEN and CDR2 is SYDVKM in the germline V gene. V lost 5 bases and J lost 3, with 14 bases in between. The CDR3 runs 14 residues. In DNA, the CDR3 is TGTGCCAGCAGTCCCAGACTAGACCGCTACGAGCAGTACTTC. Translating it yields CASSPRLDRYEQYF.

The rearrangement links TRBV18 to TRBJ1-1; the D gene is possibly TRBD1 (6 bases). This CDR3 spans 15 amino acids. Germline CDR1 KGHSH, CDR2 LQKENI. V gave up 4 bases and J gave up 1 base, with 13 bases separating them. The CDR3 here is CASSLSRGANTEAFF. The DNA of the CDR3 is TGTGCCAGCTCACTCTCCCGGGGGGCGAACACTGAAGCTTTCTTT.

V gene TRBV7-8 combines with J gene TRBJ2-3; perhaps TRBD1 as D (5 bases). The CDR3 totals 15 residues. Looked up from germline, CDR1 is SGHVS and CDR2 is FQNEAQ. Deletions cut 4 bases from V and 4 bases from J, with 15 bases between. For the CDR3, the DNA is TGTGCCAGCAGCTCCTGGACACTACGATCAGATACGCAGTATTTT. Protein sequence: CASSSWTLRSDTQYF.

The chain combines TRBV27 with TRBJ2-1; 12 nucleotides align to TRBD2. V dropped 2 bases and J dropped 5; count of bases not matched to a gene: 16. Germline V gene sequence: CDR1 MNHEY, CDR2 SMNVEV (reference sequence). The length of the CDR3 is 20 residues. CDR3 protein: CASSLKGLAGGPWRNNEQFF. The CDR3 nucleotides read TGTGCCAGCAGTTTAAAGGGGCTAGCGGGAGGGCCGTGGAGGAACAATGAGCAGTTCTTC.

The chain is built from TRBV4-2 and TRBJ2-3; 9 positions agree with TRBD2. From germline, CDR1 is LGHNA and CDR2 YNFKEQ. CDR3 size: 18 residues. Trimming cost V 0 bases and J 4 bases; bases outside gene matches: 11. The CDR3 region has the DNA TGTGCCAGCAGCCAAGACACCGGAATAGCGGGAGTTTCAGATACGCAGTATTTT. Its protein product is CASSQDTGIAGVSDTQYF.

V is TRBV7-8 and J is TRBJ2-1; 7 nucleotides agree with TRBD2. This CDR3 is built from 19 residues. Germline V CDR1 and CDR2: SGHVS, FQNEAQ. V trimming: 5 bases; J trimming: 6 bases; junction bases outside the gene matches: 22. CDR3 residues: CASSEYSSRRGGRINEQFF. The CDR3, as DNA: TGTGCCAGCAGCGAGTACTCCTCCCGGCGGGGCGGGAGAATCAATGAGCAGTTCTTC.

V is TRBV5-1 and J is TRBJ2-2; 7 bases align to TRBD2. Looked up from germline, CDR1 is SGHRS and CDR2 is YFSETQ. The V gene end was trimmed by 2 bases and the J gene end by 2 bases; junction bases not matched to a gene: 6. The CDR3 is 16 amino acids. The CDR3 sequence: CASSFFRGRNTGELFF. The CDR3 DNA is TGCGCCAGCAGCTTCTTCCGCGGGAGAAACACCGGGGAGCTGTTTTTT.

The chain uses TRBV19 and TRBJ2-6; D gene ambiguous. Germline CDR1 LNHDA, CDR2 SQIVND (reference sequence). The CDR3 extends over 16 amino acids. The V end lost 3 bases, the J end lost 0 bases, and 9 bases lay between the germline ends. Written as DNA, the CDR3 is TGTGCCAGTAGTATGAGGCCCAACTCTGGGGCCAACGTCCTGACTTTC. Amino acids: CASSMRPNSGANVLTF.

A remark on this clone: Other DNA sequences of this sample code for an identical CDR3. This chain links TRBV28 with TRBJ2-7; no definite D call. CDR3 length: 12 residues. V dropped 2 bases and J dropped 4 bases, with 6 bases sitting between them. Germline V gene data show CDR1 as MDHEN and CDR2 as SYDVKM. The CDR3 DNA follows: TGTGCCAGCAGTTTACGAGGTTACGAGCAGTACTTC. It yields the protein CASSLRGYEQYF.

This rearrangement joins TRBV19 to TRBJ2-2; 11 nucleotides agree with TRBD2. This CDR3 comprises 15 residues. In germline, CDR1 is LNHDA, CDR2 SQIVND (reference sequence). The J segment lost 5 bases and the V segment lost 6 bases, leaving 5 bases of the junction unmatched. The CDR3 DNA follows: TGTGCCAGTAGACTAGCGGGAGCAGGGACCGGGGAGCTGTTTTTT. Its protein product is CASRLAGAGTGELFF.

This chain links TRBV29-1 with TRBJ2-1; no firm D call. Trimming pared 5 bases from V and 6 bases from J, leaving 8 bases between. The CDR3 consists of 11 residues. Germline loops: CDR1 SQVTM, CDR2 ANQGSEA. The CDR3 loop is CSVPSGNEQFF. CDR3 DNA: TGCAGCGTTCCCTCGGGCAATGAGCAGTTCTTC.

In this sample, this clone turned up once. The J gene is TRBJ1-1, the V gene TRBV5-6, with D perhaps TRBD1 (5 bases). The V end was cut by 1 base, the J end by 5 bases, with 21 bases between. The CDR3 consists of 17 residues. Germline V gives CDR1 SGHDT, CDR2 YYEEEE. CDR3 sequence (DNA): TGTGCCAGCAGCTTGATCCCGTTGGGACTCCAGCCTACTGAAGCTTTCTTT. The encoded protein is CASSLIPLGLQPTEAFF.

The chain's CDR3 is CASSLVPSGTRYEQYF. In nucleotides, the CDR3 is TGTGCCAGCAGTTTAGTTCCTAGCGGGACCCGCTACGAGCAGTACTTC. V gene TRBV28 combines with J gene TRBJ2-7; 9 bases are shared with TRBD2. The CDR3 covers 16 residues. Per germline, CDR1 MDHEN and CDR2 SYDVKM. Unmatched junction bases numbered 8, after V lost 2 bases and J lost 3 bases.